This entry describes one T cell receptor beta chain. Its specificity is unknown. CD45RO negativity and positive selection for CCR7 defined naive CD8 cells, a population that excluded terminally differentiated effector memory CD45RA+ cells. This entry belongs to a study of shared clonotypes between healthy human individuals. General study findings and limits: Four donors held about 4.6% of naive CD4 clonotypes in common. Naive subsets typically showed greater estimated richness than memory subsets.

The assay used deep level. Original analysis: Filtering differed because ImmunoSEQ produced junction-only sequences that carried no quality scores. Produced via immunoSEQ multiplex PCR; TCRdb's table is partial and in-frame only. For V, J and clone size, that table is used; D and trimming come from the DNA. The sample yields roughly 2.1 million clones, under 95% seen once. The CDR3 spans 17 residues. Trimming cost V 0 bases and J 6 bases; bases outside gene matches: 11. Germline-derived CDR1 and CDR2 are PRHDT and FYEKMQ (reference sequence). Specimen: naive CD8+ T cells from PBMCs. This rearrangement joins TRBV13 to TRBJ2-3; 8 nucleotides agree with TRBD2. The clonotype was recovered from a man between 18 and 35 years old in good health. Some clones in this sample may be carry-over from other donors' samples. CDR3 sequence reads: CASSLGPGAGVGDTQYF. CDR3 bases: TGTGCCAGCAGCTTAGGACCGGGAGCGGGAGTTGGCGATACGCAGTATTTT.